The clone carrying this TCR beta chain was seen ten or more times. TRAV- and TRBV-specific primers were used for first-strand cDNA, which covered alpha and beta chains. TCRs were put through 20 PCR cycles of amplification with Phusion. A constant-region primer and the V-primer adapter served as the primer pair. TCRdb reanalysed the reads using MiXCR and keeps one entry per CDR3 protein. The sample consists of some 57,000 distinct CDR3 sequences, 20% to 25% of them appearing once. The data were obtained in a study of low-dose radiotherapy and immunotherapy resistance in tumors. Across the study: Every two weeks, cyclophosphamide 200 mg/m2 was infused one day before radiation plus immunotherapy.

Germline V gene sequence: CDR1 MDHEN, CDR2 SYDVKM. The V end lost 5 bases, the J end lost 5 bases, and 18 bases lay between the germline ends. The CDR3 totals 15 residues. The time point was: before trial treatment. Advanced solid tumors lacking tumor-infiltrating lymphocytes characterized eligible patients. The source material was PBMCs, sampled before treatment. This receptor was taken from a male donor with prostate cancer. This chain links TRBV28 with TRBJ2-5, with D perhaps TRBD2 (6 bases). In DNA, the CDR3 is TGTGCCAGCAGTCCTGCGGGCGGGGTTCGGGAGACCCAGTACTTC. Protein sequence: CASSPAGGVRETQYF.